Below, 30 T cell receptor beta chains from the same sample are listed, as sequenced in a study of T cells in Graves' hyperthyroidism and ophthalmopathy. There were TCR beta CDR3 regions amplified from RNA transcripts. In the first-round RT-PCR of the TCR CDR3, the HTBI primer set was used. TCRdb recomputed calls from the multiplex PCR reads with MiXCR, one row per CDR3 protein. The table includes approximately 400,000 distinct CDR3 sequences, about a fifth detected once. Sequenced input: blood. All receptors derive from a woman aged 18-29 years with Graves' hyperthyroidism.

The rearrangement uses TRBV27 and TRBJ1-2; TRBD1 agrees at 11 bases. The germline CDR1 and CDR2 sequences are MNHEY and SMNVEV (reference sequence). The CDR3 length is 14 residues. The ends lost 5 bases at V and 7 bases at J; junction bases unmatched: 6. The CDR3 DNA reads as TGTGCCAGCAGTCTCACCGGGACAGGGGGTGGCTACACCTTC. This translates into CASSLTGTGGGYTF.

There are many counts of this clonotype. The chain recombines TRBV12-3 or TRBV12-4 with TRBJ2-5; D unresolved. Trimming stripped 6 bases from V and 12 bases from J, with 14 bases between. This CDR3 is 11 amino acids long. In DNA form, the CDR3 reads TGTGCCAGCAGCAAACGGGCCTTAAAGTACTTC. It specifies CASSKRALKYF.

The chain joins TRBV10-3 to TRBJ2-2, with TRBD2 matching 8 bases. The CDR3 is 15 residues long. CDR1 and CDR2 (germline): ENHRY, SYGVKD. V trimming: 4 bases; J trimming: 5 bases; junction bases outside the gene matches: 6. The CDR3 sequence: CAISGVSGDTGELFF. The DNA for the CDR3 is TGTGCCATCAGTGGCGTTAGCGGGGATACCGGGGAGCTGTTTTTT.

The chain couples TRBV29-1 to TRBJ2-5; D not resolved. CDR1 and CDR2 (germline): SQVTM, ANQGSEA. Trimming took 6 bases from V and 3 from J, leaving 14 bases between them. The CDR3 is 13 residues long. The CDR3 DNA sequence: TGCAGCGTGGGTCAATCGCCCAAAGAGACCCAGTACTTC. This gives the protein CSVGQSPKETQYF.

The table lists this clonotype with many counts. This sequence joins TRBV10-1 and TRBJ2-2; D is perhaps TRBD2 (5 bases). Germline assignment: CDR1 WNHNN and CDR2 SYGVQD (reference sequence). CDR3 length: 13 amino acids. Trimming stripped 4 bases from V and 7 bases from J, with 10 bases between. CDR3 coding DNA: TGCGCCAGCAGTGCTCGGGGTGACGGGGAGCTGTTTTTT. Translation gives CASSARGDGELFF.

This clonotype came up many times. This chain joins TRBV6-2 or TRBV6-3 and TRBJ2-6, with D possibly TRBD2 on 7 matching bases. Germline CDR1 MNHEY, CDR2 SVGEGT. With 3 bases removed from V and 4 bases from J, the gap between germline ends came to 13 bases. The CDR3 is 16 amino acids. CDR3 nucleotide sequence: TGTGCCAGCAGTTATAGGGGGGGCTCCGGGGCCAACGTCCTGACTTTC. Translated: CASSYRGGSGANVLTF.

The table lists this clonotype with a few counts. The genes are TRBV2 and TRBJ2-5; D not certain. V was clipped by 6 bases and J by 8 bases, with 19 bases between them. This CDR3 contains 14 residues. CDR1 and CDR2 from the germline V gene are SNHLY and FYNNEI. CDR3 sequence: CASSRYRATQTQYF. As DNA, the CDR3 is TGTGCCAGCAGCCGCTATAGGGCCACCCAAACCCAGTACTTC. The entire variable domain, with the rest obtained from reference TRBV2 and TRBJ2-5, is as follows: EPEVTQTPSHQVTQMGQEVILRCVPISNHLYFYWYRQILGQKVEFLVSFYNNEISEKSEIFDDQFSVERPDGSNFTLKIRSTKLEDSAMYFCASSRYRATQTQYFGPGTRLLVL.

This clonotype was observed many times. This chain joins TRBV18 and TRBJ1-1; tentatively, D is TRBD1 (5 bases). CDR3 length: 16 residues. CDR1 and CDR2 (germline): KGHSH, LQKENI. Trimming took 0 bases from V and 5 from J, leaving 16 bases between them. CDR3 coding DNA: TGTGCCAGCTCACCACCGAGGGGTCAGGAAGGTACTGAAGCTTTCTTT. Amino acids: CASSPPRGQEGTEAFF.

This clonotype has at least ten counts. V is TRBV27 and J is TRBJ1-5; D uncertain. CDR1 and CDR2 (germline): MNHEY, SMNVEV (reference sequence). Trimming pared 6 bases from V and 3 bases from J, leaving 15 bases between. The CDR3 extends over 15 amino acids. DNA of the CDR3: TGTGCCAGCAGGACAAAGTTTCTTTCCAATCAGCCCCAGCATTTT. It encodes CASRTKFLSNQPQHF.

V usage is TRBV11-1 and J usage is TRBJ2-5; TRBD2 is a possible D gene (6 bases). CDR1 SGHAT and CDR2 FQDESV come from the germline V gene (reference sequence). This CDR3 spans 12 amino acids. V was pared by 8 bases and J by 3 bases, with 10 bases between. The CDR3 coding sequence is TGTGCCAGCGGAGGGCGAGAAGAGACCCAGTACTTC. It encodes CASGGREETQYF.

The sample holds many counts of this clonotype. This sequence joins TRBV19 and TRBJ2-7, with 8 nucleotides matching TRBD1. The length of the CDR3 is 15 residues. Trimming took 4 bases from V and 5 from J; bases not matched to a gene: 10. Germline V lookup: CDR1 LNHDA, CDR2 SQIVND (reference sequence). The CDR3 loop is CASSSRQGRWNEQYF. The CDR3 DNA is TGTGCCAGTAGTAGCCGACAGGGGAGGTGGAACGAGCAGTACTTC. The full variable domain, in which reference TRBV19 and TRBJ2-7 provide the parts outside the CDR3, is DGGITQSPKYLFRKEGQNVTLSCEQNLNHDAMYWYRQDPGQGLRLIYYSQIVNDFQKGDIAEGYSVSREKKESFPLTVTSAQKNPTAFYLCASSSRQGRWNEQYFGPGTRLTVT.

Concerning this clonotype itself: Being one base from a much bigger clone, this may be a read error. Written as DNA, the CDR3 is TGTGCCAGCAGGCCAGACCTGGTGGGCTATGGCTACACCTTC. It is translated as CASRPDLVGYGYTF. The chain combines TRBV12-3 or TRBV12-4 with TRBJ1-2; the D is unclear. This CDR3 comprises 14 residues. Trimming removed 6 bases from V and 4 bases from J, with 15 bases in between.

This clonotype was detected ten times or more. The genes are TRBV2 and TRBJ1-1; 7 nucleotides line up with TRBD1. Losses at the gene ends were 5 bases for V and 3 bases for J; bases not matched to a gene: 3. This CDR3 spans 13 amino acids. The germline CDR1 and CDR2 sequences are SNHLY and FYNNEI. CDR3 sequence (DNA): TGTGCCAGCAGTCAGGACAGGTACACTGAAGCTTTCTTT. Encoded protein: CASSQDRYTEAFF.

The chain links TRBV5-1 to TRBJ2-7; 10 positions agree with TRBD2. J was trimmed by 2 bases and V by 4 bases; bases with no gene match: 9. The CDR3 is made up of 16 amino acids. Germline V gene sequence: CDR1 SGHRS, CDR2 YFSETQ. Written as DNA, the CDR3 is TGCGCCAGCAGCCCTAGGACTAGCGGTATGACCTACGAGCAGTACTTC. It is translated as CASSPRTSGMTYEQYF.

This clonotype was seen repeatedly, ten times or more. This may be a read error: a much more frequent sequence differs by one nucleotide. The CDR3, as DNA: TGTGCTAGTGGTTCTTCGGGGGAAGAGACCAAGTACTTC. Its translation is CASGSSGEETKYF. The chain has TRBV12-5 and TRBJ2-5; D may be TRBD2 (6 bases). Germline CDR1 LGHNT, CDR2 FRNRAP. The CDR3 has 13 residues.

V is TRBV18 and J is TRBJ2-7, with 10 bases identical to TRBD1. The trim removed 0 bases at V and 4 bases at J, leaving 9 bases unmatched. This CDR3 region has 17 residues. CDR1 KGHSH and CDR2 LQKENI come from the germline V gene. Written as DNA, the CDR3 is TGTGCCAGCTCACCACCGAGTTGGGACAGGGGAGTTTACGAGCAGTACTTC. It is translated as CASSPPSWDRGVYEQYF.

The chain joins TRBV2 to TRBJ2-5; a weak D match, TRBD1 (6 bases). V gave up 6 bases and J gave up 1 base, with 18 bases separating them. Germline CDR1 SNHLY, CDR2 FYNNEI. The CDR3 covers 16 residues. The CDR3 DNA sequence: TGTGCCAGCAGGACCCCGACAGGTGGATTCCAAGAGACCCAGTACTTC. As protein: CASRTPTGGFQETQYF.

This clonotype was seen ten or more times. CDR3 sequence (DNA): TGTGCCAGCACCCCGGCGGCGGAGCCCCAGCATTTT. It translates to CASTPAAEPQHF. The J gene is TRBJ1-5, the V gene TRBV6-1; D unclear. The V end lost 7 bases, the J end lost 8 bases, and 12 bases lay between the germline ends. CDR3 length: 12 amino acids. Germline V lookup: CDR1 MNHNS, CDR2 SASEGT.

This clonotype was detected ten times or more. This chain links TRBV12-3 or TRBV12-4 with TRBJ1-1, with TRBD1 as a possible D gene (5 bases). V shed 6 bases and J shed 10 bases, with 15 bases lying between them. The CDR3 length is 12 residues. DNA for the CDR3: TGTGCCAGCAGCCTGGGGGTGGCGGGAGCTTTCTTT. Residues: CASSLGVAGAFF.

This clonotype has only a few counts. The junction shows a germline mismatch at one end, possibly a read error. This sequence joins TRBV7-2 and TRBJ1-1; the match to TRBD1 covers 8 bases. Germline CDR1 SGHTA, CDR2 FQGNSA. The CDR3 length is 14 residues. The CDR3 spells CASSPTGANTEACF. The CDR3 DNA reads TGTGCCAGCAGCCCGACAGGGGCAAACACTGAAGCTTGCTTT.

The chain joins TRBV18 to TRBJ2-2; D may be TRBD1 (6 bases). V lost 4 bases, J lost 4 bases, and 22 bases lay in between. This CDR3 spans 18 amino acids. The germline CDR1 and CDR2 sequences are KGHSH and LQKENI. The CDR3 region is CASSLLGAGAIITGELFF. The CDR3 nucleotides read TGTGCCAGCTCACTTCTTGGAGCAGGGGCAATTATCACCGGGGAGCTGTTTTTT.

This clonotype was observed a handful of times. The chain has TRBV13 and TRBJ2-7, with 7 positions matching TRBD1. The CDR3 runs 15 residues. The V gene end was trimmed by 3 bases and the J gene end by 5 bases; junction bases not matched to a gene: 10. Germline lookup yields CDR1 PRHDT and CDR2 FYEKMQ (reference sequence). The CDR3 region is CASSFSDRASHEQYF. The CDR3 coding sequence is TGTGCCAGCAGCTTTTCCGACAGGGCTAGCCACGAGCAGTACTTC.

There are many counts of this clonotype. The rearrangement joins TRBV12-3 or TRBV12-4 to TRBJ1-2, with 9 bases fitting TRBD1. This CDR3 contains 14 residues. The junction had 9 bases not matched to a gene; V was cut back by 6 bases and J by 7 bases. CDR3 in DNA: TGTGCCAGCAGACGAGGGACAGGGTGGCTTGGCTACACCTTC. Translating gives CASRRGTGWLGYTF.

In this sample, this clonotype turned up many times. This chain joins TRBV9 and TRBJ2-7; 11 bases map to TRBD1. V gave up 0 bases and J gave up 7 bases; unmatched junction bases: 9. Germline CDR1 SGDLS, CDR2 YYNGEE. The CDR3 is 16 amino acids. The CDR3 region is CASSVDRTGGFTEQYF. The CDR3, as DNA: TGTGCCAGCAGCGTAGATAGGACAGGGGGCTTCACGGAGCAGTACTTC.

There are many counts of this clonotype. V and J are TRBV4-1 and TRBJ1-5; D remains ambiguous. CDR1 MGHRA and CDR2 YSYEKL come from the germline V gene. The CDR3 loop spans 13 amino acids. Trimming left V 4 bases short and J 1 base short, with 5 bases between. The CDR3 region is CASSLESNQPQHF. As DNA, the CDR3 is TGCGCCAGCAGCCTAGAAAGCAATCAGCCCCAGCATTTT.

Only a few counts were recorded for this clonotype. The chain carries TRBV3-1 and TRBJ2-7; maybe TRBD1 (6 bases). V lost 4 bases and J 0 bases, leaving 13 bases between the germline ends. Per the germline V gene, CDR1 is LGHDT and CDR2 is YNNKEL (reference sequence). This CDR3 has 15 amino acids. CDR3 bases: TGTGCCAGCAGCCTTGGACAGCCGAACTCCTACGAGCAGTACTTC. It is translated as CASSLGQPNSYEQYF.

This clonotype has only a few counts. The gene calls are TRBV29-1 and TRBJ2-7; 7 bases are shared with TRBD1. J was trimmed by 2 bases and V by 4 bases; bases with no gene match: 14. The germline V gene has CDR1 SQVTM and CDR2 ANQGSEA. CDR3 size: 16 residues. The CDR3 is CSVVIRGISSTYEQYF. The DNA for the CDR3 is TGCAGCGTTGTGATCAGGGGGATAAGTTCAACCTACGAGCAGTACTTC.

The V gene is TRBV6-1, the J gene TRBJ1-5, with D possibly matching TRBD1 (5 bases). CDR3 length: 15 amino acids. V lost 0 bases, J lost 7 bases, and 13 bases lay in between. Germline lookup yields CDR1 MNHNS and CDR2 SASEGT. CDR3 nucleotides: TGTGCCAGCAGTGAAGCGTCGGGGGTAAGCCAGCCCCAGCATTTT. This translates into CASSEASGVSQPQHF.

This clonotype has ten or more counts. The chain combines TRBV2 with TRBJ1-2; D call uncertain. Trimming stripped 7 bases from V and 2 bases from J, with 11 bases between. CDR3 length: 13 residues. Germline lookup yields CDR1 SNHLY and CDR2 FYNNEI. CDR3 amino acids: CASNVDLNYGYTF. The CDR3 DNA sequence: TGTGCCAGCAATGTCGACCTCAACTATGGCTACACCTTC.

This clonotype appeared many times. The CDR3 DNA reads as TGTGCCAGCAGTTTTACCCGGCGCGGAAACCAAGAGACCCAGTACTTC. Residues: CASSFTRRGNQETQYF. The chain joins TRBV6-5 to TRBJ2-5, with unresolved D. The V end was cut by 4 bases, the J end by 0 bases, with 15 bases between. The CDR3 has 16 residues. The germline gives CDR1 MNHEY, CDR2 SVGAGI.